Below, 9 T cell receptor beta chains from the same sample are listed, as sequenced in a study of shared clonotypes between healthy human individuals (dated by TCRdb to 2020 to 2021). Library creation used the immunoSEQ multiplex PCR assay. TCRdb provides this immuneACCESS table in a form limited to in-frame rearrangements. Some clones are lacking; in checked studies, under half of them reflect an unresolved V gene, and why the rest are absent is not known. A total of about 490,000 clones appear in this sample, about 84% of them only once. Of the sample, more than 9.5% falls within the top ten clones. Source material: PBMCs. The receptor source for this set is a woman aged 40 to 50 in good health. Some clones in this sample may be carry-over from other donors' samples.

This chain connects TRBV6-4 to TRBJ2-5, with 8 bases lining up with TRBD1. In germline, CDR1 is MRHNA, CDR2 SNTAGT. V dropped 3 bases and J dropped 3; count of bases not matched to a gene: 3. The CDR3 is 14 residues long. CDR3 DNA: TGTGCCAGCAGTGAATTGGGACAGGAAGAGACCCAGTACTTC. Protein sequence: CASSELGQEETQYF.

The chain is built from TRBV13 and TRBJ2-7, with D possibly called TRBD1 or TRBD2 (5 bases each). V was trimmed by 5 bases and J by 3 bases, leaving 17 bases between them. The length of the CDR3 is 15 residues. Germline values: CDR1 PRHDT, CDR2 FYEKMQ (reference sequence). The CDR3 region is CASSPPGTDHYEQYF. The CDR3 coding sequence is TGTGCCAGCAGCCCCCCCGGGACGGATCACTACGAGCAGTACTTC.

The chain links TRBV7-3 to TRBJ2-1, with 10 bases lining up with TRBD2. This CDR3 comprises 16 residues. Germline loops: CDR1 SGHTA, CDR2 FQGTGA. The V gene end was trimmed by 6 bases and the J gene end by 4 bases; junction bases not matched to a gene: 9. CDR3 coding DNA: TGTGCCAGCAGGGAAAAGCGGACTAGCGGATACAATGAGCAGTTCTTC. Its protein is CASREKRTSGYNEQFF.

Comments on this clone: One base separates it from a far larger clone, so it is likely a read error. The chain carries TRBV6-1 and TRBJ1-2; D is ambiguous. CDR1 MNHNS and CDR2 SASEGT come from the germline V gene. The CDR3 is 14 amino acids. V lost 7 bases to trimming and J lost 4 bases, with 16 bases between them. In nucleotides, the CDR3 is TGTGCCAGCACCCGGGAGAAGGGCTCCTATGGCTACACCTTC. Translation gives CASTREKGSYGYTF.

Remarks on this clone: Only one base separates this from a far larger clonotype, so it likely reflects a read error. CDR3 sequence reads: CACRSPSYEQYF. The CDR3 region has the DNA TGTGCCTGCAGGTCCCCCTCGTACGAGCAGTACTTC. The rearrangement links TRBV27 to TRBJ2-7; D is unclear. Germline V gene data show CDR1 as MNHEY and CDR2 as SMNVEV (reference sequence). The CDR3 has 12 amino acids.

The chain uses TRBV27 and TRBJ1-2, with D perhaps matching TRBD1 (6 bases). The CDR3 runs to 12 residues. Germline V gene lookup returns CDR1 MNHEY and CDR2 SMNVEV (reference sequence). V was clipped by 6 bases and J by 7 bases, with 12 bases between them. The CDR3 is CASRQGLSGYTF. The DNA of the CDR3 is TGTGCCAGCAGGCAGGGGCTTAGTGGCTACACCTTC.

Remarks on this clone: A far larger clone differs by one base, so this is likely a read error. The chain couples TRBV30 to TRBJ1-2, with a possible D match to TRBD1 (6 bases). The length of the CDR3 is 14 residues. Germline CDR1 GTSNPN, CDR2 SVGIG (reference sequence). V was trimmed by 7 bases and J by 0 bases, leaving 15 bases between them. The CDR3 DNA reads TGTGCCTCCCGGTGGGGGGCTCCTAACTATGGCTACACCTTC. This translates into CASRWGAPNYGYTF.

This rearrangement joins TRBV7-3 to TRBJ2-5; D not certain. The germline CDR1 and CDR2 sequences are SGHTA and FQGTGA. This CDR3 comprises 13 residues. Trimming cost V 4 bases and J 0 bases, with 6 bases left between them. The chain's CDR3 is CASSSQHQETQYF. The CDR3 bases are TGTGCCAGCAGCTCTCAGCACCAAGAGACCCAGTACTTC.

The genes are TRBV6-5 and TRBJ1-1; TRBD1 matches 7 bases. Germline trimming cut 6 bases from V and 4 bases from J; bases unmatched to any gene: 8. CDR1 is MNHEY, CDR2 SVGAGI, per germline. The CDR3 totals 14 residues. Here the CDR3 DNA reads TGTGCCAGCAGGAACAGGGGCGGGAGCACTGAAGCTTTCTTT. This translates into CASRNRGGSTEAFF.